This T cell receptor (beta chain) derives from a study of T cell repertoires in cytomegalovirus infection. The V and J ends lost 7 bases and 9 bases, in that order; junction bases with no gene match: 9. The CDR3 totals 16 residues. Looked up from germline, CDR1 is MNHEY and CDR2 is SVGEGT. TCRdb reprocessed the reads with MiXCR, giving one entry per CDR3 protein. This table has fewer than 550,000 distinct CDR3 sequences, about 26% appearing once. This clonotype was seen more than once but under ten times. The antigen remains unidentified. Regarding the study as a whole: Across the ex vivo response, the dominant clonotypes were HLA-C-restricted CMV-specific TCR beta clonotypes. Carriage of CMV together with the relevant HLA was identifiable through cumulative public TCR beta family frequency.

Sequencing was performed on PBMCs. The chain carries TRBV6-2 or TRBV6-3 and TRBJ2-1, with 16 bases fitting TRBD2. The receptor was derived from a human donor in good health (CMV status not recorded). Some clones in this sample may be carry-over from other donors' samples. The chain's CDR3 is CASIPPGTSGRGEQFF. The CDR3 DNA reads as TGTGCCAGCATTCCTCCTGGGACTAGCGGGAGGGGTGAGCAGTTCTTC.